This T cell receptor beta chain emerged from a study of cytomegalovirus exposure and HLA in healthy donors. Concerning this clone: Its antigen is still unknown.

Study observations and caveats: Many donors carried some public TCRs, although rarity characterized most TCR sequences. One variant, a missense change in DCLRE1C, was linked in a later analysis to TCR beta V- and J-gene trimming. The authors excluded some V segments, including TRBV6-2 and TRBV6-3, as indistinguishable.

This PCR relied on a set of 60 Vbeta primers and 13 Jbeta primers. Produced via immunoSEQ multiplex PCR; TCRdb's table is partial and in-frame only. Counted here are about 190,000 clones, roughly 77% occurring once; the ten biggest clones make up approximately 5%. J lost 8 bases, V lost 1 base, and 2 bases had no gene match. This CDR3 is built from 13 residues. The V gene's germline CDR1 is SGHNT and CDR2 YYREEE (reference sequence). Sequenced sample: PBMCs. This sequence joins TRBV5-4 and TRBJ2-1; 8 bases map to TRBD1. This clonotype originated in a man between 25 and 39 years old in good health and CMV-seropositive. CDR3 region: CASSLPDRDEQFF. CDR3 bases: TGTGCCAGCAGCTTGCCGGACAGGGATGAGCAGTTCTTC.